The 21 T cell receptor beta chains listed next were all sequenced from one sample in a study of naive and memory T cell subsets. Ligated cDNA underwent four rounds of PCR with nested alpha and beta constant region primers and SP2. TCRdb reprocessed the UMI-ligation and nested PCR reads via MiXCR and lists one record per CDR3 protein. The sample consists of 35,000 to 40,000 distinct CDR3 sequences, approximately 10% of them appearing once. As to treatment: skin biopsy from PPD injection site in Mantoux-positive individual. An oligonucleotide containing a UMI was ligated to the 3' end of TCR cDNA. Here the sequenced sample was skin, taken from a tuberculin skin test site. All receptors come from an adult in good health.

The chain joins TRBV6-5 to TRBJ2-1; D not resolved. The CDR3 is made up of 13 amino acids. V lost 5 bases and J 1 base, leaving 6 bases between the germline ends. CDR1 and CDR2 from the germline V gene are MNHEY and SVGAGI. The CDR3 reads CASSPQSYNEQFF. The CDR3 coding sequence is TGTGCCAGCAGTCCTCAGTCCTACAATGAGCAGTTCTTC.

This clonotype came up many times. The rearrangement joins TRBV6-5 to TRBJ2-1, with 7 bases identical to TRBD2. The CDR3 totals 16 residues. V lost 6 bases, J lost 2 bases, and 10 bases stayed unmatched. Germline-derived CDR1 and CDR2 are MNHEY and SVGAGI. The CDR3 protein is CASRSSAGVTYNEQFF. In DNA form, the CDR3 reads TGTGCCAGCAGGTCTTCCGCGGGGGTGACCTACAATGAGCAGTTCTTC.

The chain recombines TRBV25-1 with TRBJ2-5; TRBD2 matches at 10 bases. This CDR3 spans 15 amino acids. The germline V gene has CDR1 MGHDK and CDR2 SYGVNS. The ends lost 6 bases at V and 4 bases at J; junction bases unmatched: 8. In DNA form, the CDR3 reads TGTGCCAGCAGCGCCCCTAGCGGGAGCGGAGAGACCCAGTACTTC. The encoded protein is CASSAPSGSGETQYF.

This chain connects TRBV27 to TRBJ1-2; 7 positions agree with TRBD1. V shed 6 bases, J shed 8 bases, and the junction held 15 bases outside the gene matches. The CDR3 runs 15 residues. Germline V lookup: CDR1 MNHEY, CDR2 SMNVEV (reference sequence). CDR3 DNA: TGTGCCAGCAGCTGGGCCCGGGCAGGGGGGCTCGGCTACACCTTC. Translated: CASSWARAGGLGYTF.

This clonotype was observed many times. The chain employs TRBV28 and TRBJ1-1, with 7 positions matching TRBD1. CDR1 is MDHEN, CDR2 SYDVKM, per germline. The V segment lost 5 bases and the J segment 0 bases; nucleotides outside the gene matches: 9. The CDR3 is 16 amino acids. The CDR3 loop reads CASSPSTGSMNTEAFF. For the CDR3, the DNA is TGTGCCAGCAGTCCGTCGACAGGGAGCATGAACACTGAAGCTTTCTTT.

This sequence joins TRBV11-2 and TRBJ1-1; TRBD1 agrees at 10 bases. Germline trimming cut 6 bases from V and 6 bases from J; bases unmatched to any gene: 10. CDR1 SGHAT and CDR2 FQNNGV come from the germline V gene. The CDR3 consists of 15 residues. CDR3 loop: CASSYGTGVRSEAFF. The CDR3 DNA sequence: TGTGCCAGCAGTTACGGGACAGGGGTCCGGTCTGAAGCTTTCTTT.

The gene calls are TRBV27 and TRBJ1-1; no reliable D call. The CDR3 extends over 11 amino acids. Germline V lookup: CDR1 MNHEY, CDR2 SMNVEV (reference sequence). V lost 3 bases to trimming and J lost 7 bases, with 6 bases between them. The DNA of the CDR3 is TGTGCCAGCAGTTTCCTGGGTGAAGCTTTCTTT. Amino acids: CASSFLGEAFF.

A single count supports this clonotype. The CDR3 DNA sequence: TGTGCCACCAGCAGAGGAGCTAGGAACACTGAAGCTTTCTTT. Protein product: CATSRGARNTEAFF. This rearrangement joins TRBV15 to TRBJ1-1; D gene ambiguous. V was trimmed by 1 base and J by 1 base, leaving 7 bases between them. CDR3 size: 14 residues. CDR1 is LNHNV, CDR2 YYDKDF, per germline (reference sequence).

This clonotype was seen ten or more times. The chain employs TRBV3-1 and TRBJ2-3; D is perhaps TRBD2 (5 bases). Trimming took 4 bases from V and 5 from J, leaving 16 bases between them. This CDR3 has 15 residues. Per the germline V gene, CDR1 is LGHDT and CDR2 is YNNKEL (reference sequence). The CDR3, as DNA: TGTGCCAGCAGCCTATTTAGGAACGGAGGAGATACGCAGTATTTT. It yields the protein CASSLFRNGGDTQYF.

Ten or more counts support this clonotype. The chain is built from TRBV7-9 and TRBJ2-3, with TRBD1 identical over 8 bases. The CDR3 spans 16 residues. Per germline, CDR1 SEHNR and CDR2 FQNEAQ (reference sequence). The V gene end was trimmed by 2 bases and the J gene end by 4 bases; junction bases not matched to a gene: 8. The CDR3 is CASSLLGDRHSDTQYF. DNA for the CDR3: TGTGCCAGCAGCTTATTGGGGGACAGGCATTCAGATACGCAGTATTTT. Full variable domain (missing parts from reference TRBV7-9 and TRBJ2-3): DTGVSQNPRHKITKRGQNVTFRCDPISEHNRLYWYRQTLGQGPEFLTYFQNEAQLEKSRLLSDRFSAERPKGSFSTLEIQRTEQGDSAMYLCASSLLGDRHSDTQYFGPGTRLTVL.

The CDR3 bases are TGCGCCAGCAGCCTGGACAGCTCTGGGGCCAACGTCCTGACTTTC. Translation gives CASSLDSSGANVLTF. V and J are TRBV5-1 and TRBJ2-6; a possible D gene is TRBD1 (6 bases). Germline V gene sequence: CDR1 SGHRS, CDR2 YFSETQ. Trimming took 4 bases from V and 0 from J, leaving 8 bases between them. This CDR3 comprises 15 residues.

J is TRBJ1-5 and V is TRBV6-1; D may be TRBD1 (6 bases). This CDR3 is built from 14 residues. Trimming removed 4 bases at V and 3 bases at J, with 10 bases between. Germline values: CDR1 MNHNS, CDR2 SASEGT. The CDR3 sequence: CASSVAGDNQPQHF. The CDR3 bases are TGTGCCAGCAGTGTAGCAGGGGACAATCAGCCCCAGCATTTT.

This clonotype has only a few counts. The junction departs from the called germline gene at one end, perhaps through a read error. This chain links TRBV7-7 with TRBJ1-4; 8 bases align to TRBD1. This CDR3 has 15 amino acids. Germline CDR1 is SSHAT and CDR2 is FNYEAQ (reference sequence). The CDR3 loop is CASSLAGGLGEKLFF. The CDR3 DNA follows: TGTGCTAGCAGCTTAGCAGGGGGCCTCGGGGAAAAACTGTTTTTT.

This clonotype was observed many times. The chain combines TRBV28 with TRBJ2-5; a weak D match, TRBD1 (8 bases). The V and J ends lost 4 bases and 2 bases respectively, with 11 bases between them. The CDR3 runs 14 residues. Germline V gives CDR1 MDHEN, CDR2 SYDVKM. The CDR3 loop reads CASSSQGGQETQYF. In DNA form, the CDR3 reads TGTGCCAGCAGTTCACAGGGGGGGCAAGAGACCCAGTACTTC.

This clonotype was detected only a few times. The CDR3 DNA sequence: TGTGCCAGCAGTTTATTAGCTTTAGCCAAAAACATTCAGTACTTC. The encoded protein is CASSLLALAKNIQYF. This chain links TRBV28 with TRBJ2-4; D remains ambiguous. From germline, CDR1 is MDHEN and CDR2 SYDVKM. The CDR3 consists of 15 residues. The V end lost 1 base, the J end lost 0 bases, and 7 bases lay between the germline ends.

The sample holds many counts of this clonotype. This rearrangement joins TRBV2 to TRBJ1-1; TRBD1 matches at 8 bases. The germline CDR1 and CDR2 sequences are SNHLY and FYNNEI. J gave up 4 bases and V 7 bases, and 8 bases lay outside the gene matches. CDR3 length equals 14 residues. CDR3 sequence reads: CASTRGRGSTEAFF. The CDR3, as DNA: TGTGCCAGCACCAGGGGGCGCGGGTCCACTGAAGCTTTCTTT.

On this clonotype itself: Compared with germline, one end of the junction differs, possibly owing to a read error. The CDR3 region has the DNA TGCGCCAGCAGCGCAGGGGGGACGAACATTGAAGCTTTCTTT. This translates into CASSAGGTNIEAFF. The genes are TRBV5-1 and TRBJ1-1; 7 bases are a match to TRBD1. Looked up from germline, CDR1 is SGHRS and CDR2 is YFSETQ. This CDR3 is 14 amino acids long.

The V gene is TRBV27, the J gene TRBJ2-7; 7 bases are a match to TRBD1. The germline V gene encodes CDR1 MNHEY and CDR2 SMNVEV (reference sequence). Losses at the gene ends were 6 bases for V and 3 bases for J; bases not matched to a gene: 14. The CDR3 is made up of 16 amino acids. CDR3 DNA: TGTGCCAGCAGCCCATATATCACAGGGGACCACTACGAGCAGTACTTC. Its protein is CASSPYITGDHYEQYF.

The genes are TRBV29-1 and TRBJ2-7, with TRBD2 matching 10 bases. The CDR3 has 14 amino acids. Germline V CDR1 and CDR2: SQVTM, ANQGSEA. V was pared by 6 bases and J by 4 bases, with 9 bases of the junction left unmatched. The CDR3 region is CSVVVAGGRYEQYF. The CDR3 DNA sequence: TGCAGCGTCGTCGTAGCGGGGGGTAGGTACGAGCAGTACTTC.

The V and J genes are TRBV12-3 or TRBV12-4 and TRBJ2-2, with 7 bases aligning to TRBD1. V shed 6 bases and J 6 bases; nucleotides not matched to a gene: 16. The CDR3 totals 17 residues. The CDR3 DNA sequence: TGTGCCAGCAGACCTCCTTTGGACAGGATAATGGCCGGGGAGCTGTTTTTT. Translated, it gives CASRPPLDRIMAGELFF.

CDR3 bases: TGCAGTGCTAGAGACCGGGGACAGATGAACACTGAAGCTTTCTTT. It encodes CSARDRGQMNTEAFF. This chain joins TRBV20-1 and TRBJ1-1; TRBD1 agrees at 7 bases. The CDR3 totals 15 residues. CDR1 and CDR2 from the germline V gene are DFQATT and SNEGSKA (reference sequence). The V and J ends lost 0 bases and 0 bases, in that order; junction bases with no gene match: 4.